This T cell receptor (beta chain) was documented in a study of blood T cell repertoires in COVID-19. Study-level background: There were acute and convalescent COVID-19 samples, and they came from the United States, Italy and Spain.

Germline CDR1 SGDLS, CDR2 YYNGEE. The trim removed 4 bases at V and 1 base at J, leaving 4 bases unmatched. This CDR3 comprises 14 residues. As handled by the study authors: Reference gene primer amplification yielded estimated nucleated cell counts. Some clones are missing from TCRdb's copy, which holds only in-frame ones; the method was immunoSEQ multiplex PCR. V, J and clone size are those of that table, while D and trimming were read from the DNA. The repertoire holds under 150,000 clones, with approximately 86% as singletons. Cohort assignment relied on participant-reported clinical history. This chain links TRBV9 with TRBJ1-2; 7 nucleotides agree with TRBD1. This receptor was taken from a woman aged 45-65 years who had recovered from COVID-19. The source material was PBMCs or T cells enriched from blood (not recorded which). DNA of the CDR3: TGTGCCAGCAGCTCTGACAGGGATAACTATGGCTACACCTTC. It translates to CASSSDRDNYGYTF. Drawing the rest from reference TRBV9 and TRBJ1-2, the complete variable domain is DSGVTQTPKHLITATGQRVTLRCSPRSGDLSVYWYQQSLDQGLQFLIQYYNGEERAKGNILERFSAQQFPDLHSELNLSSLELGDSALYFCASSSDRDNYGYTFGSGTRLTVV.